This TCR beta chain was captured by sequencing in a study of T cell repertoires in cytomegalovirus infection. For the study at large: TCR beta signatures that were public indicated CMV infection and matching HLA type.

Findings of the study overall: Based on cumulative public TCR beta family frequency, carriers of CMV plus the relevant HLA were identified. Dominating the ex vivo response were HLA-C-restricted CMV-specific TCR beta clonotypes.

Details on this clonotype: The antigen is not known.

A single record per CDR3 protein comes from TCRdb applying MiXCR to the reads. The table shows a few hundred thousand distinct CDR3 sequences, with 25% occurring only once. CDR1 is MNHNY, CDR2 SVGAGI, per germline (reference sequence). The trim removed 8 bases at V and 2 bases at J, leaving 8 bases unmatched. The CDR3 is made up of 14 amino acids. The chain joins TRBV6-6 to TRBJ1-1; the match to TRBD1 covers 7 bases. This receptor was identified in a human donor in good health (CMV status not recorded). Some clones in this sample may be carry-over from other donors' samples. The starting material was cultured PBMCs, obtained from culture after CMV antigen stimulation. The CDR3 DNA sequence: TGTGCCAGCCTGGACAGGTCATTCAACACTGAAGCTTTCTTT. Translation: CASLDRSFNTEAFF.